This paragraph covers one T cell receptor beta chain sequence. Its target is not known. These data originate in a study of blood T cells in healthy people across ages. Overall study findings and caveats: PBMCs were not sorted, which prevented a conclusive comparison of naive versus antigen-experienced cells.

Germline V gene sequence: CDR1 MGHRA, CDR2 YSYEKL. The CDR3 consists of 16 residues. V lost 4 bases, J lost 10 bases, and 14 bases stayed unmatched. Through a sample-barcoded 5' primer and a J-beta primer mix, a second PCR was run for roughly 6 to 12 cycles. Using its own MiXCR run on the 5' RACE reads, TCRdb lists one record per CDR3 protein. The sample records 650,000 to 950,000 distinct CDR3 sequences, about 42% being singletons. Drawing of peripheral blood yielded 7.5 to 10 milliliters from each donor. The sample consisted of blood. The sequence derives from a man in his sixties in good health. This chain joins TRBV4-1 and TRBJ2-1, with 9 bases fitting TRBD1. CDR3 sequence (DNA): TGCGCCAGCAGCCCCCCCCGGGGACAGGGATCCTACGAGCAGTTCTTC. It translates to CASSPPRGQGSYEQFF.